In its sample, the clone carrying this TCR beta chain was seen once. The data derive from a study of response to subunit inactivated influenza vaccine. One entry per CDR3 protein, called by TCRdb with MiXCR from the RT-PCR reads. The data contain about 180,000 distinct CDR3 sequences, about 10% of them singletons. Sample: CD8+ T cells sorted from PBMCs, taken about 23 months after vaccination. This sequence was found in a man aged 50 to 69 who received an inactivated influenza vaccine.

CDR3 in DNA: TGCGCCAGCAGCCAAGATCAGGGTTATGGCTACACCTTC. Encoded protein: CASSQDQGYGYTF. V usage is TRBV4-3 and J usage is TRBJ1-2, with D possibly being TRBD1 (5 bases). This CDR3 has 13 amino acids. Germline CDR1 LGHNA, CDR2 YSLEER. The ends were cut back, 0 bases at V and 5 bases at J, with 7 bases in the middle.